The 32 T cell receptor beta chains reported below all come from one sample, sequenced in a study of blood T cell repertoires in COVID-19. The assay was immunoSEQ multiplex PCR, and TCRdb's table has in-frame clones only and misses some. The sample lists approximately 200,000 clones; about nine tenths were seen once. Material for sequencing was peripheral blood. These receptors came from an older woman with acute or convalescent COVID-19.

The V gene is TRBV7-2, the J gene TRBJ2-3; the D gene is possibly TRBD2 (6 bases). This CDR3 has 15 residues. Between the trimmed V and J ends, which lost 5 bases and 4 bases, there was a span of 16 bases. Germline CDR1 is SGHTA and CDR2 is FQGNSA. The CDR3 DNA reads as TGTGCCAGCAGCGGGACTCCCTCAATCCCAGATACGCAGTATTTT. It specifies CASSGTPSIPDTQYF.

V gene TRBV19 combines with J gene TRBJ1-3; 7 nucleotides match TRBD1. This CDR3 comprises 17 residues. Germline lookup yields CDR1 LNHDA and CDR2 SQIVND (reference sequence). With 5 bases clipped from V and 1 base from J, the junction kept 11 bases outside the gene matches. CDR3 sequence: CASSGPGTGDSGNTIYF. The CDR3 DNA reads TGTGCCAGTAGTGGACCCGGTACAGGGGATTCTGGAAACACCATATATTTT.

This chain connects TRBV6-1 to TRBJ1-1, with 9 positions matching TRBD1. Unmatched junction bases numbered 19, after V lost 3 bases and J lost 5 bases. This CDR3 is 19 amino acids long. CDR1 is MNHNS, CDR2 SASEGT, per germline. CDR3 in DNA: TGTGCCAGCAGTGAGGAGAGGGGGACAGGGAGTATTTTGGATACTGAAGCTTTCTTT. It encodes CASSEERGTGSILDTEAFF.

The CDR3 bases are TGTGCCACCGGGCCGGGACAGGGGACTGAAGCTTTCTTT. Translating gives CATGPGQGTEAFF. V usage is TRBV10-3 and J usage is TRBJ1-1, with 10 positions matching TRBD1. Germline values: CDR1 ENHRY, CDR2 SYGVKD. CDR3 length: 13 amino acids. J gave up 5 bases and V 10 bases, and 7 bases lay outside the gene matches.

This clone has a handful of counts. This chain's CDR3 is CASSPEGDRANTGELFF. The CDR3 DNA sequence: TGTGCCAGCAGCCCCGAGGGAGACAGGGCGAACACCGGGGAGCTGTTTTTT. The rearrangement joins TRBV7-9 to TRBJ2-2; 7 bases line up with TRBD1. The CDR3 is 17 residues long. The germline V gene has CDR1 SEHNR and CDR2 FQNEAQ (reference sequence). The V segment lost 5 bases and the J segment 0 bases; nucleotides outside the gene matches: 9.

This chain connects TRBV4-3 to TRBJ1-2; a possible D gene is TRBD1 (5 bases). Germline CDR1 and CDR2: LGHNA and YSLEER. Trimming took 0 bases from V and 8 from J, leaving 10 bases between them. CDR3 size: 13 residues. CDR3 in amino acids: CASSQDRVVGYTF. CDR3 nucleotides: TGCGCCAGCAGCCAAGACAGGGTTGTCGGCTACACCTTC.

The chain has TRBV7-3 and TRBJ2-1, with 13 bases fitting TRBD2. The CDR3 contains 15 residues. Trimming at V came to 5 bases and at J to 6 bases, leaving 4 bases not matched to a gene. The germline V gene encodes CDR1 SGHTA and CDR2 FQGTGA. CDR3 region: CASSPTSGGPNEQFF. The CDR3 nucleotides are TGTGCCAGCAGCCCGACTAGCGGGGGGCCCAATGAGCAGTTCTTC. Based on the CDR3 plus reference TRBV7-3 and TRBJ2-1, the full variable domain is GAGVSQTPSNKVTEKGKYVELRCDPISGHTALYWYRQSLGQGPEFLIYFQGTGAADDSGLPNDRFFAVRPEGSVSTLKIQRTERGDSAVYLCASSPTSGGPNEQFFGPGTRLTVL.

The chain uses TRBV29-1 and TRBJ2-5; 12 bases map to TRBD1. The junction had 6 bases not matched to a gene; V was cut back by 4 bases and J by 6 bases. Germline loops: CDR1 SQVTM, CDR2 ANQGSEA. CDR3 length: 14 amino acids. CDR3 DNA sequence: TGCAGCGTTGGGGGGACAGGGGGCTCGAAGACCCAGTACTTC. Its protein product is CSVGGTGGSKTQYF.

In nucleotides, the CDR3 is TGTGCCAGCAGTTATGACAGTAACTATGGCTACACCTTC. Amino acids: CASSYDSNYGYTF. V gene TRBV6-5 combines with J gene TRBJ1-2; D is perhaps TRBD1 (5 bases). Trimming took 3 bases from V and 1 from J, leaving 6 bases between them. Germline V gene data show CDR1 as MNHEY and CDR2 as SVGAGI. CDR3 length equals 13 residues.

The rearrangement links TRBV5-1 to TRBJ2-5; 7 bases match TRBD2. Germline V lookup: CDR1 SGHRS, CDR2 YFSETQ. Trimming at V came to 1 base and at J to 11 bases, leaving 14 bases not matched to a gene. CDR3 size: 15 residues. This chain's CDR3 is CASSLTSTDSGLQYF. CDR3 sequence (DNA): TGCGCCAGCAGCTTGACGTCTACCGACTCGGGACTACAGTACTTC.

The chain employs TRBV28 and TRBJ2-4; 12 nucleotides agree with TRBD1. The germline V gene has CDR1 MDHEN and CDR2 SYDVKM. This CDR3 is built from 14 residues. Trimming at V came to 6 bases and at J to 9 bases, leaving 6 bases not matched to a gene. CDR3 in DNA: TGTGCCAGCAGCCGGGACAGGGGGCGGATCATTCAGTACTTC. Translated, it gives CASSRDRGRIIQYF.

This clone was recorded a few times. CDR3 amino acids: CASSLSGSDYGYTF. The DNA of the CDR3 is TGCGCCAGCAGCCTCTCAGGGTCGGACTATGGCTACACCTTC. The chain links TRBV5-1 to TRBJ1-2; weak D call: TRBD1 (5 bases). V was pared by 4 bases and J by 3 bases, with 13 bases between. CDR3 length equals 14 residues. Germline values: CDR1 SGHRS, CDR2 YFSETQ.

The chain carries TRBV5-5 and TRBJ2-2; perhaps TRBD2 as D (5 bases). The CDR3 is 12 residues long. The germline V gene encodes CDR1 SGHKS and CDR2 YYEKEE (reference sequence). Trimming stripped 2 bases from V and 8 bases from J, with 7 bases between. CDR3 DNA: TGTGCCAGCAGCTTTTCGGGAGGGGAGCTGTTTTTT. It translates to CASSFSGGELFF.

The rearrangement links TRBV29-1 to TRBJ1-1; D might be TRBD1 (5 bases). Germline V gene lookup returns CDR1 SQVTM and CDR2 ANQGSEA. V shed 6 bases and J shed 1 base, with 9 bases lying between them. The CDR3 extends over 12 amino acids. The CDR3 here is CSVADRNTEAFF. The CDR3 DNA follows: TGCAGCGTAGCCGACAGGAACACTGAAGCTTTCTTT. Drawing the rest from reference TRBV29-1 and TRBJ1-1, the complete variable domain is SAVISQKPSRDICQRGTSLTIQCQVDSQVTMMFWYRQQPGQSLTLIATANQGSEATYESGFVIDKFPISRPNLTFSTLTVSNMSPEDSSIYLCSVADRNTEAFFGQGTRLTVV.

J is TRBJ2-7 and V is TRBV6-1; 8 nucleotides line up with TRBD1. V lost 3 bases to trimming and J lost 6 bases; unmatched junction nucleotides: 7. In germline, CDR1 is MNHNS, CDR2 SASEGT. The CDR3 contains 14 residues. CDR3 in amino acids: CASSEADRVREQYF. The CDR3 DNA reads as TGTGCCAGCAGTGAGGCGGACAGGGTTCGCGAGCAGTACTTC.

The V and J genes are TRBV28 and TRBJ1-2; D is perhaps TRBD1 (6 bases). V lost 4 bases, J lost 3 bases, and 18 bases lay in between. CDR1 and CDR2 (germline): MDHEN, SYDVKM. CDR3 length: 16 amino acids. In DNA form, the CDR3 reads TGTGCCAGCAGTTATTTCCGGGGGGGGCTTGACTATGGCTACACCTTC. This sequence encodes CASSYFRGGLDYGYTF.

The chain combines TRBV27 with TRBJ1-6; 8 bases are a match to TRBD1. V was pared by 2 bases and J by 9 bases, with 12 bases of the junction left unmatched. Per the germline V gene, CDR1 is MNHEY and CDR2 is SMNVEV (reference sequence). The CDR3 is made up of 17 amino acids. CDR3: CASSLRSGAGGGSPLHF. The CDR3 DNA is TGTGCCAGCAGTTTACGAAGCGGGGCAGGGGGCGGTTCACCCCTCCACTTT.

Concerning this clone: Other DNA sequences in the sample encode the same CDR3. This rearrangement joins TRBV18 to TRBJ2-5, with a possible D match to TRBD2 (6 bases). The CDR3 spans 13 residues. CDR1 is KGHSH, CDR2 LQKENI, per germline. Trimming shortened V by 3 bases and J by 2 bases, and 7 bases separated the two germline ends. CDR3 protein: CASSPGGQETQYF. The CDR3 coding sequence is TGTGCCAGCTCACCGGGAGGACAAGAGACCCAGTACTTC.

The chain is built from TRBV5-1 and TRBJ2-1, with 8 bases lining up with TRBD2. The length of the CDR3 is 15 residues. The germline V gene has CDR1 SGHRS and CDR2 YFSETQ. V was pared by 1 base and J by 6 bases, with 6 bases of the junction left unmatched. In DNA, the CDR3 is TGCGCCAGCAGCTTGATGAGCGGGGGTCTCAATGAGCAGTTCTTC. As protein: CASSLMSGGLNEQFF.

The genes are TRBV2 and TRBJ2-3; 12 positions match TRBD1. From germline, CDR1 is SNHLY and CDR2 FYNNEI. Trimming removed 7 bases from V and 6 bases from J; junction bases left unmatched: 8. The CDR3 length is 15 residues. This CDR3 is CASIGTGGRSDTQYF. CDR3 DNA: TGTGCCAGCATCGGGACAGGGGGCAGGAGTGATACGCAGTATTTT.

This rearrangement joins TRBV6-1 to TRBJ2-1; tentative D call: TRBD2 (6 bases). There are 17 residues in the CDR3. Trimming took off 1 base at V and 0 bases at J, with 13 bases between the two ends. The germline V gene has CDR1 MNHNS and CDR2 SASEGT. In DNA, the CDR3 is TGTGCCAGCAGTGAAGACATAGGGGAGGACTCCTACAATGAGCAGTTCTTC. Encoded protein: CASSEDIGEDSYNEQFF.

A note on this clone: At one end, the junction sequence differs from germline, possibly due to a read error. The J gene is TRBJ1-6, the V gene TRBV12-3 or TRBV12-4, with D uncertain. The CDR3 sequence is 11 residues long. The CDR3 DNA reads as TGTGCCAGCTCCTTAAATTCAGCCCTCCACTTT. Protein product: CASSLNSALHF.

J is TRBJ2-7 and V is TRBV4-2; TRBD1 might be the D (6 bases). CDR1 is LGHNA and CDR2 is YNFKEQ in the germline V gene. The V gene lost 0 bases and the J gene lost 0 bases, with 6 bases spanning the gap. The length of the CDR3 is 14 residues. This chain's CDR3 is CASSQEQGSYEQYF. CDR3 bases: TGTGCCAGCAGCCAAGAACAGGGCTCCTACGAGCAGTACTTC.

CDR3 sequence (DNA): TGTGCCAGCAGCCCCTTAATGGGACAGATACAAGAGACCCAGTACTTC. Translated, it gives CASSPLMGQIQETQYF. The chain carries TRBV11-1 and TRBJ2-5; 7 bases match TRBD1. Germline V gives CDR1 SGHAT, CDR2 FQDESV (reference sequence). The CDR3 is 16 amino acids. Trimming removed 5 bases from V and 2 bases from J; junction bases left unmatched: 11.

The chain joins TRBV7-2 to TRBJ1-3, with unresolved D. The germline CDR1 and CDR2 sequences are SGHTA and FQGNSA. The V gene lost 8 bases and the J gene lost 0 bases, with 8 bases spanning the gap. The CDR3 length is 13 residues. This CDR3 is CASSRASGNTIYF. CDR3 DNA: TGTGCCAGCTCGAGAGCCTCTGGAAACACCATATATTTT.

The rearrangement joins TRBV5-6 to TRBJ2-1, with D possibly TRBD1 on 5 matching bases. V lost 3 bases and J lost 6, with 16 bases in between. The CDR3 sequence is 15 residues long. Germline assignment: CDR1 SGHDT and CDR2 YYEEEE. The CDR3 reads CASSSSGTRVNEQFF. In nucleotides, the CDR3 is TGTGCCAGCAGCTCGTCAGGAACCAGGGTCAATGAGCAGTTCTTC. Variable domain in full (rest from reference TRBV5-6 and TRBJ2-1): DAGVTQSPTHLIKTRGQQVTLRCSPKSGHDTVSWYQQALGQGPQFIFQYYEEEERQRGNFPDRFSGHQFPNYSSELNVNALLLGDSALYLCASSSSGTRVNEQFFGPGTRLTVL.

The CDR3 nucleotides read TGTGCCTGGAGGACCGGGACAGTTCAGTTCTTC. It translates to CAWRTGTVQFF. The rearrangement uses TRBV30 and TRBJ2-1, with 7 bases matching TRBD1. The CDR3 covers 11 residues. From germline, CDR1 is GTSNPN and CDR2 SVGIG (reference sequence). The V and J ends lost 3 bases and 13 bases, in that order; junction bases with no gene match: 6.

The rearrangement joins TRBV3-1 (or the pseudogene TRBV3-2) to TRBJ2-1; D unresolved. In germline, CDR1 is LGHDT, CDR2 YNNKEL (reference sequence). The germline V and J ends were trimmed by 1 base and 0 bases, with 10 bases remaining between them. This CDR3 spans 16 amino acids. As DNA, the CDR3 is TGTGCCAGCAGCCAAGGGTGGGCGAGCTCCTACAATGAGCAGTTCTTC. This gives the protein CASSQGWASSYNEQFF.

The V and J genes are TRBV3-1 (or the pseudogene TRBV3-2) and TRBJ1-6; a weak D match, TRBD1 (6 bases). The CDR3 runs 12 residues. Germline V gives CDR1 LGHDT, CDR2 YNNKEL (reference sequence). V was cut by 1 base and J by 14 bases, with 9 bases left in between. The CDR3 nucleotides are TGTGCCAGCAGCCAAGTACAGGGAACCCTCCACTTT. It specifies CASSQVQGTLHF.

The genes are TRBV5-1 and TRBJ2-3; possible D gene TRBD1, 7 bases. CDR1 is SGHRS, CDR2 YFSETQ, per germline. Trimming left V 4 bases short and J 2 bases short, with 14 bases between. The CDR3 has 15 amino acids. In DNA, the CDR3 is TGCGCCAGCAGCCCGCGGGACAGTTCCACAGATACGCAGTATTTT. Its translation is CASSPRDSSTDTQYF.

The genes are TRBV7-9 and TRBJ1-3; D is perhaps TRBD1 (5 bases). The ends were cut back, 8 bases at V and 0 bases at J, with 14 bases in the middle. The CDR3 contains 15 residues. Germline V gives CDR1 SEHNR, CDR2 FQNEAQ (reference sequence). CDR3 sequence: CASGGKENSGNTIYF. Written as DNA, the CDR3 is TGTGCCAGCGGGGGGAAAGAAAACTCTGGAAACACCATATATTTT.

J is TRBJ2-1 and V is TRBV5-6; no firm D call. The CDR3 is 15 amino acids. The ends were cut back, 4 bases at V and 7 bases at J, with 18 bases in the middle. CDR1 and CDR2 (germline): SGHDT, YYEEEE. The CDR3 nucleotides read TGTGCCAGCAGCCCCGCGAGAAGCGAGAGGAATGAGCAGTTCTTC. As protein: CASSPARSERNEQFF. The full variable domain, in which reference TRBV5-6 and TRBJ2-1 provide the parts outside the CDR3, is DAGVTQSPTHLIKTRGQQVTLRCSPKSGHDTVSWYQQALGQGPQFIFQYYEEEERQRGNFPDRFSGHQFPNYSSELNVNALLLGDSALYLCASSPARSERNEQFFGPGTRLTVL.